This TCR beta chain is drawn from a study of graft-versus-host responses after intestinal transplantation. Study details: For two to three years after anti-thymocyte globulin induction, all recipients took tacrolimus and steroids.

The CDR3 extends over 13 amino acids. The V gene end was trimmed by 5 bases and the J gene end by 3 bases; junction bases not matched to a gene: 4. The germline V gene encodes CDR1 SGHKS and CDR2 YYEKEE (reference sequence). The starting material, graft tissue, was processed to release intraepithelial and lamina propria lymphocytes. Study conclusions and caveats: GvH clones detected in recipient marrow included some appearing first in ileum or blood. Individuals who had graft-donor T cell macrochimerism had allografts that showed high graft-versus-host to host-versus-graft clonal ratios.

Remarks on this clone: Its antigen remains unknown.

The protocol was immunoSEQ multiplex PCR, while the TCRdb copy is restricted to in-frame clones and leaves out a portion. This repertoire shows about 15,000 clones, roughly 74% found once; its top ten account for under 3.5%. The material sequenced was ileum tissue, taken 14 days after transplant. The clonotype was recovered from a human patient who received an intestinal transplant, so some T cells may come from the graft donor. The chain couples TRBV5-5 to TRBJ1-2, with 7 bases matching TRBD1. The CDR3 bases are TGTGCCAGCAGTTGGGACAGTGACTATGGCTACACCTTC. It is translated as CASSWDSDYGYTF.